These T cell receptor beta chains were read from a single sample in a study of blood T cells in healthy people across ages. MiXCR, run by TCRdb on the 5' RACE reads, gives a single entry per CDR3 protein. The data contain around 1,000,000 distinct CDR3 sequences, roughly 24% of them singletons. These sequences were also reported in another study, on T cells of mothers and their children.

Material: blood. The receptors derive from a girl aged 2-10 years in good health. The CDR3 runs from the conserved cysteine through the conserved F or W.

>TRBV6-6|TRBJ2-7
CASSYLRESSYEQYF
>TRBV19|TRBJ2-1
CASSRVGSYNEQFF
>TRBV4-1|TRBJ2-7
CASSQQAAYGQYF
>TRBV6-1|.
CASSEALRQGYEQYF
>TRBV3-1|TRBJ2-5
CASSQLAGGPETQYF
>TRBV25-1|TRBJ1-1
CASSGQGVGNTEAFF
>TRBV5-1|TRBJ1-4
CASSTYGAANEKLFF
>TRBV6-5|TRBJ2-7
CASSPYRAQTYEQYF
>TRBV2|TRBJ2-7
CASRAGQGATYEQYF
>TRBV12-3/TRBV12-4|TRBJ2-1
CASSHSGGPYNEQFF
>TRBV28|TRBJ2-7
CASSFTGTLYEQYF
>TRBV19|TRBJ2-3
CASRTLRGEHPDTQYF
>TRBV28|TRBJ2-3
CASSGQIADTQYF
>TRBV5-6|TRBJ2-1
CASSIDRGRRKFF
>TRBV5-1|TRBJ2-2
CASSPDRGTGELFF
>TRBV7-2|.
CASSSPGAYNEQFF
>TRBV29-1|TRBJ1-2
CSVVDEGKEPYGYTF
>TRBV28|TRBJ1-2
CASSYNGYTF
>TRBV28|TRBJ2-7
CASGPSTSGRSYEQYF
>TRBV28|TRBJ2-6
CASSPYRGRVWIPGANVLTF
>TRBV6-6|TRBJ2-6
CASSYWVGTTGANVLTF
>TRBV11-2|TRBJ2-7
CASSLWAGTPYEQYF
>TRBV12-3/TRBV12-4|TRBJ2-3
CASSFLGGPRDTQYF
>TRBV7-2|TRBJ2-5
CASSLRRGLVLETQYF
>TRBV5-1|.
CASSLGGSDEQFF
>TRBV7-2|TRBJ2-4
CASSLDQRGYIQYF
>TRBV21-1|TRBJ1-2
CASSKRGQGENYGYTF
>TRBV7-6|TRBJ2-7
CASSLAGANEQYF
>TRBV20-1|TRBJ2-6
CSARYSGANVLTF
>TRBV7-2|TRBJ2-4
CASSSLRDSQILAKNIQYF
>TRBV20-1|TRBJ1-4
CSAIDRGGYEKLFF
>TRBV27|TRBJ2-1
CASSSKFVGRNRPYNEQFF
>TRBV5-1|TRBJ2-1
CASSSDSGVAVF
>TRBV7-2|TRBJ1-4
CASSVGRGNEKLFF
>TRBV7-2|TRBJ2-5
CASSLLTGALQYF
>TRBV7-2|TRBJ1-3
CASSISGQGATTGNTIYF
>TRBV29-1|TRBJ2-7
CSVGLQGISYEQYF
>TRBV20-1|TRBJ2-5
CSANKGQETQYF
>TRBV12-3/TRBV12-4|TRBJ2-5
CASSFRQQETQYF
>TRBV29-1|TRBJ1-1
CSAMRGQSEAFF
>TRBV9|TRBJ2-5
CASSVRLGVGDQYF
>TRBV12-3/TRBV12-4|TRBJ1-5
CASSPGTGGKGNQPQHF
>TRBV20-1|TRBJ2-3
CSAREESHQDTQYF
>TRBV4-2|TRBJ2-7
CASSQAKRAYEQYF
>TRBV14|TRBJ2-3
CASSHSGIAASTDTQYF